Below, 18 T cell receptor beta chains from the same sample are listed, as sequenced in a study of OX40 agonist ivuxolimab in advanced cancers. Libraries were made using the immunoSEQ multiplex PCR assay. TCRdb carries this immuneACCESS record with in-frame sequences only. Its versions omit some clonotypes, under half of them owing to an unresolved V gene in the studies checked, with the rest unexplained. The sample table contains approximately 82,000 clones; only one count was recorded for roughly 83% of them. 0.75% to 0.85% of the sample is taken by the ten largest. Specimen: CD4+ or CD8+ T cells sorted from blood, collected in a trial of the OX40 agonist ivuxolimab. These receptors originate from an adult with an advanced solid tumor such as melanoma, head and neck, liver or kidney cancer.

This clone was found once. In nucleotides, the CDR3 is TGTGCCAGCAGCTTACCGGGAGTGGGTGGCTACACCTTC. Translating gives CASSLPGVGGYTF. V and J are TRBV7-2 and TRBJ1-2; D not certain. Germline CDR1 and CDR2: SGHTA and FQGNSA. This CDR3 has 13 amino acids. Trimming left V 2 bases short and J 7 bases short, with 11 bases between.

V is TRBV6-6 and J is TRBJ1-4; D gene unclear. Trimming took 1 base from V and 8 from J, leaving 11 bases between them. The CDR3 covers 14 residues. The V gene's germline CDR1 is MNHNY and CDR2 SVGAGI (reference sequence). CDR3 nucleotides: TGTGCCAGCAGTTACTTTCAGGACGGCGAAAAACTGTTTTTT. Its protein is CASSYFQDGEKLFF.

The genes are TRBV19 and TRBJ1-5; D is unresolved. The CDR3 runs 14 residues. From germline, CDR1 is LNHDA and CDR2 SQIVND (reference sequence). Trimming pared 4 bases from V and 8 bases from J, leaving 15 bases between. CDR3 DNA: TGTGCCAGTAGTAAGTTTGGTTCTGCTGAGCCCCAGCATTTT. As protein: CASSKFGSAEPQHF.

CDR3 protein: CASSLEQGSYEQYF. For the CDR3, the DNA is TGTGCCAGCAGCTTGGAACAGGGCTCCTACGAGCAGTACTTC. The chain uses TRBV5-6 and TRBJ2-7, with D tentatively TRBD1 (6 bases). CDR1 and CDR2 (germline): SGHDT, YYEEEE. The CDR3 is made up of 14 amino acids. Trimming removed 0 bases from V and 0 bases from J, with 7 bases in between.

CDR3 nucleotide sequence: TGTGCCAGCAGTGATGGGACTAGCGGGGCCTATGAGCAGTTCTTC. The encoded protein is CASSDGTSGAYEQFF. The chain has TRBV6-4 and TRBJ2-1; TRBD2 matches 13 bases. Germline V gene sequence: CDR1 MRHNA, CDR2 SNTAGT. Trimming at V came to 3 bases and at J to 8 bases, leaving 4 bases not matched to a gene. CDR3 length: 15 amino acids.

The chain has TRBV5-4 and TRBJ1-3; D may be TRBD1 (5 bases). CDR1 SGHNT and CDR2 YYREEE come from the germline V gene (reference sequence). The CDR3 spans 15 residues. V gave up 4 bases and J gave up 4 bases, with 15 bases separating them. CDR3 bases: TGTGCCAGCAGCAGAGGTACAGGCGACGGAAACACCATATATTTT. Residues: CASSRGTGDGNTIYF.

Written as DNA, the CDR3 is TGTGCCAGCAGTACCGAACTGGGCACTGAAGCTTTCTTT. Encoded protein: CASSTELGTEAFF. The genes are TRBV6-4 and TRBJ1-1; D call uncertain. Germline V gives CDR1 MRHNA, CDR2 SNTAGT. The CDR3 is made up of 13 amino acids. V lost 5 bases and J lost 4, with 11 bases in between.

The rearrangement uses TRBV4-3 and TRBJ1-6; 11 bases agree with TRBD1. With 0 bases clipped from V and 7 bases from J, the junction kept 5 bases outside the gene matches. Per the germline V gene, CDR1 is LGHNA and CDR2 is YSLEER. The CDR3 spans 17 residues. Written as DNA, the CDR3 is TGCGCCAGCAGCCAAGAAATTTGGGACAGGGGGAATTCACCCCTCCACTTT. Translation gives CASSQEIWDRGNSPLHF.

The V call is TRBV25-1, the J call TRBJ1-6; D is ambiguous. The CDR3 is 14 residues long. The V gene's germline CDR1 is MGHDK and CDR2 SYGVNS. Deletions cut 1 base from V and 5 bases from J, with 6 bases between. CDR3 DNA sequence: TGTGCCAGCAGTGAATTCCCGGATAATTCACCCCTCCACTTT. This sequence encodes CASSEFPDNSPLHF.

This chain connects TRBV7-9 to TRBJ2-4; 9 bases align to TRBD1. This CDR3 contains 16 residues. The J segment lost 1 base and the V segment lost 4 bases, leaving 5 bases of the junction unmatched. Germline assignment: CDR1 SEHNR and CDR2 FQNEAQ (reference sequence). The CDR3 loop reads CASSYGQGIAKNIQYF. The CDR3, as DNA: TGTGCCAGCAGCTACGGACAGGGGATCGCCAAAAACATTCAGTACTTC.

This sequence joins TRBV2 and TRBJ2-7; TRBD1 aligns across 9 bases. The CDR3 is 14 amino acids. The V and J ends lost 7 bases and 1 base, in that order; junction bases with no gene match: 5. Germline CDR1 SNHLY, CDR2 FYNNEI. CDR3 coding DNA: TGTGCCAGCACGACGACAGGGGGATCCTACGAGCAGTACTTC. Translated: CASTTTGGSYEQYF.

This chain links TRBV19 with TRBJ2-5; 9 positions agree with TRBD1. This CDR3 has 14 residues. CDR1 and CDR2 from the germline V gene are LNHDA and SQIVND (reference sequence). V shed 3 bases, J shed 5 bases, and the junction held 4 bases outside the gene matches. The CDR3 nucleotides read TGTGCCAGTAGTATGGGACAGGGAAGGGAGACCCAGTACTTC. This translates into CASSMGQGRETQYF.

The J gene is TRBJ1-6, the V gene TRBV27, with 7 positions matching TRBD1. V shed 4 bases, J shed 9 bases, and the junction held 9 bases outside the gene matches. CDR3 length: 15 residues. CDR1 and CDR2 from the germline V gene are MNHEY and SMNVEV (reference sequence). The CDR3 sequence: CASSSQGVRGSPLHF. The CDR3 DNA follows: TGTGCCAGCAGTTCCCAGGGGGTGCGAGGTTCACCCCTCCACTTT.

This clone came up once. This chain joins TRBV4-2 and TRBJ2-2, with D tentatively TRBD2 (5 bases). Germline V gene lookup returns CDR1 LGHNA and CDR2 YNFKEQ. Between the trimmed V and J ends, which lost 4 bases and 3 bases, there was a span of 9 bases. The CDR3 sequence is 14 residues long. CDR3 amino acids: CASSPGSYTGELFF. CDR3 DNA sequence: TGTGCCAGCAGCCCGGGGTCCTACACCGGGGAGCTGTTTTTT.

This clone showed up just once. In nucleotides, the CDR3 is TGTGCCAGCAGTTTATTTCCGGACTTGAACACTGAAGCTTTCTTT. It yields the protein CASSLFPDLNTEAFF. J is TRBJ1-1 and V is TRBV27; D ambiguous. Per the germline V gene, CDR1 is MNHEY and CDR2 is SMNVEV (reference sequence). The CDR3 consists of 15 residues. With 1 base removed from V and 0 bases from J, the gap between germline ends came to 9 bases.

The CDR3 loop is CASRQQGTDTQYF. The CDR3 DNA reads as TGTGCCAGCAGGCAACAGGGGACAGATACGCAGTATTTT. The chain uses TRBV5-4 and TRBJ2-3; 7 bases fit TRBD1. The V segment lost 5 bases and the J segment 3 bases; nucleotides outside the gene matches: 3. Germline-derived CDR1 and CDR2 are SGHNT and YYREEE (reference sequence). The CDR3 is 13 amino acids.

Remarks on this clone: Other DNA sequences of this sample code for an identical CDR3. V is TRBV7-2 and J is TRBJ2-5; the D call may be TRBD1 or TRBD2 (5 bases each). Germline V gives CDR1 SGHTA, CDR2 FQGNSA. CDR3 size: 14 residues. Trimming removed 5 bases at V and 5 bases at J, with 15 bases between. DNA of the CDR3: TGTGCCAGCAGCCTTACAGGAGGTGCTGAGACCCAGTACTTC. It encodes CASSLTGGAETQYF.

This clone came up once. The rearrangement links TRBV6-1 to TRBJ2-5; D is undetermined. Germline CDR1 is MNHNS and CDR2 is SASEGT. Deletions cut 3 bases from V and 0 bases from J, with 14 bases between. This CDR3 region has 16 residues. The CDR3 is CASSDPGQVDQETQYF. The CDR3 nucleotides are TGTGCCAGCAGTGACCCGGGCCAGGTTGACCAAGAGACCCAGTACTTC.